This T cell receptor beta chain was sequenced during a study of blood T cell repertoires in COVID-19. Authors' processing steps: Cell counts per sample came from amplifying reference gene primers. Produced via immunoSEQ multiplex PCR; TCRdb's table is partial and in-frame only. The V and J calls and clone size were taken over from that table, and D and trimming were inferred from the DNA. The sample lists roughly 240,000 clones, 86% occurring once. The germline V gene encodes CDR1 MNHNY and CDR2 SVGAGI (reference sequence). CDR3 length equals 15 residues. J gave up 4 bases and V 5 bases, and 5 bases lay outside the gene matches.

The gene calls are TRBV6-6 and TRBJ1-3; 10 nucleotides line up with TRBD1. Sequences were obtained from peripheral blood. The origin of this receptor is a man between 18 and 35 years old with active or convalescent COVID-19. The CDR3 protein is CASSTGQGEGNTIYF. The CDR3 DNA reads as TGTGCCAGCAGTACCGGACAGGGGGAAGGAAACACCATATATTTT.